This T cell receptor beta chain was retrieved from a study of T cell repertoires in cytomegalovirus infection. For the study at large: In the study, CMV epitopes included recently identified HLA-C-restricted and well-studied HLA-B-restricted ones. From public TCR beta signatures came an indication of both CMV infection and matching HLA type.

This clonotype appeared a single time. Its specificity is unknown. Via MiXCR, TCRdb re-called the reads, giving one row per CDR3 protein. This sample has 750,000 to 900,000 distinct CDR3 sequences, with about 27% found just once. Germline CDR1 is SGHDN and CDR2 is FVKESK. V was clipped by 6 bases and J by 8 bases; unmatched bases: 13. The CDR3 runs 15 residues. This receptor was obtained from a human donor in good health (CMV status not recorded). Some clones in this sample may be carry-over from other donors' samples. This chain joins TRBV14 and TRBJ1-3; 7 bases map to TRBD1. Sample: cultured CD8+ T cells from PBMCs, taken from culture after CMV antigen stimulation. CDR3 in DNA: TGTGCCAGCAGGCACAGGGGCTTTTTATGGGACACCATATATTTT. This gives the protein CASRHRGFLWDTIYF.